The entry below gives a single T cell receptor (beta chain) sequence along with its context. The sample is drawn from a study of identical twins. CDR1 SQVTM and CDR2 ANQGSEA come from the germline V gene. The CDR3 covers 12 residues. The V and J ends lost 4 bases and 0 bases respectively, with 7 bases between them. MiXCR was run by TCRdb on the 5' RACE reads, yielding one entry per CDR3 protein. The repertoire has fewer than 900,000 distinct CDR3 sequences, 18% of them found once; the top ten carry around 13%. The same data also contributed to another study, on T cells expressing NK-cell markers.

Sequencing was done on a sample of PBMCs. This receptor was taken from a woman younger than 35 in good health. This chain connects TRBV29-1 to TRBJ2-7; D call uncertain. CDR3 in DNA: TGCAGCGTTGGCCCGGTCTCCTACGAGCAGTACTTC. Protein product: CSVGPVSYEQYF.